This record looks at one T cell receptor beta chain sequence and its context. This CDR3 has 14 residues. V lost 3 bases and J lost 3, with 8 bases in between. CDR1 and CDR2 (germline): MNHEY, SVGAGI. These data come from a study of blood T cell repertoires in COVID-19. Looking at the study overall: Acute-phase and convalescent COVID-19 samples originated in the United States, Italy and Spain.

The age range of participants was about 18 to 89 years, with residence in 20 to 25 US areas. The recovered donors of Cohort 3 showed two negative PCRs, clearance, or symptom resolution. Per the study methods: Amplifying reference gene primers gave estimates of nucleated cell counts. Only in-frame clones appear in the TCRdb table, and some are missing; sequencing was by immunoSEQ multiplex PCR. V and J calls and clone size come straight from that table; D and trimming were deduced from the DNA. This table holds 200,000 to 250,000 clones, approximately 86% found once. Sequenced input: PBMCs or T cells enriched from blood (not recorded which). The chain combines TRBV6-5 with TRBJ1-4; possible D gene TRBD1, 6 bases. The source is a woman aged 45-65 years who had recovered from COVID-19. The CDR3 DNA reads TGTGCCAGCAGTTATTCAGGGGCTAATGAAAAACTGTTTTTT. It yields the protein CASSYSGANEKLFF.